This TCR beta chain stems from a study of blood T cell repertoires in COVID-19. Study-level background: There were acute and convalescent COVID-19 samples, and they came from the United States, Italy and Spain. Nucleic acid was either cDNA or gDNA, and it came from T cells, B-cell-depleted T cells, or PBMCs.

The CDR3 consists of 17 residues. In germline, CDR1 is SGHVS, CDR2 FQNEAQ. V trimming: 0 bases; J trimming: 6 bases; junction bases outside the gene matches: 10. Sequencing was performed with immunoSEQ multiplex PCR; in TCRdb, only in-frame clones are kept and a portion is missing. The data show over 85,000 clones, 70% to 90% seen once. The clonotype comes from a middle-aged man with active COVID-19. This chain connects TRBV7-8 to TRBJ2-1, with 8 positions matching TRBD2. What was sequenced was peripheral blood. CDR3 region: CASSLARGRGGRNEQFF. The CDR3 region has the DNA TGTGCCAGCAGCTTAGCCCGCGGACGGGGGGGCCGCAATGAGCAGTTCTTC.